This T cell receptor beta chain came from a study of blood T cells in healthy people across ages. Study results and caveats: Both higher diversity and more naive CD4+ cells marked long-lived donors when set against aged donors.

A sample-barcoded 5' primer and a J-beta primer mix were used in a second PCR of roughly 6 to 11 cycles. TCRdb ran MiXCR on the 5' RACE reads and lists one entry per CDR3 protein. The table has roughly 1,100,000 distinct CDR3 sequences, approximately 25% seen once. The CDR3 is 14 amino acids. V was clipped by 0 bases and J by 1 base, with 6 bases between them. Germline assignment: CDR1 SGHRS and CDR2 YFSETQ. Remarks on this clonotype: As yet, its antigen is unknown.

These data also formed part of another study, on T cells of mothers and their children. From that second work: The donor cohort consisted of a few healthy Caucasian mothers and their six children. Researchers report slightly higher, though non-significant, overlap in related mother-child pairs than in unrelated pairs.

The rearrangement links TRBV5-1 to TRBJ2-3, with a weak D call TRBD2 (6 bases). The source is a girl under 10 years old in good health. Sequencing used blood. The CDR3 sequence is CASSLGEGTDTQYF. CDR3 nucleotide sequence: TGCGCCAGCAGCTTGGGGGAGGGCACAGATACGCAGTATTTT.